A single sample gave rise to the 17 T cell receptor beta chains below, sequenced in a study of T cells in Graves' hyperthyroidism and ophthalmopathy (dated 2019 in TCRdb). Receptors were amplified or captured by multiplex PCR. Sequencing was carried out with an Illumina HiSeq 2000. The TCR beta CDR3 regions were amplified from RNA transcripts. For the first round of RT-PCR on the TCR CDR3, the HTBI primer set was used together with the Qiagen OneStep RT-PCR kit. TCRdb ran its own pipeline on the public reads, namely fastp trimming at Q25 and MiXCR clone calling, and kept in-frame beta chains. Each CDR3 protein appears once, grouped with its most common genes and DNA. A total of around 340,000 distinct CDR3 sequences appear in this sample, about 15% of them only once. The ten largest clones take up roughly 25% of the sample. Material for sequencing was blood. These receptors all stem from a woman aged 25 to 39 with Graves' hyperthyroidism.

This clonotype came up many times. The chain joins TRBV12-3 or TRBV12-4 to TRBJ2-2; D uncertain. The CDR3 totals 13 residues. V shed 3 bases and J shed 6 bases, with 8 bases lying between them. The CDR3 sequence is CASSFKPPGELFF. The DNA for the CDR3 is TGTGCCAGCAGTTTCAAGCCTCCCGGGGAGCTGTTTTTT.

At least ten counts were recorded for this clonotype. This chain connects TRBV6-1 to TRBJ2-5, with 9 bases fitting TRBD1. CDR3 length: 17 amino acids. CDR1 and CDR2 from the germline V gene are MNHNS and SASEGT. The ends lost 8 bases at V and 4 bases at J; junction bases unmatched: 17. CDR3 region: CASGRRDRALIGETQYF. The CDR3 bases are TGTGCCAGCGGACGGCGGGACAGGGCTTTAATAGGAGAGACCCAGTACTTC.

This clonotype was seen at least ten times. The chain has TRBV2 and TRBJ1-2; 7 positions agree with TRBD1. The germline V gene encodes CDR1 SNHLY and CDR2 FYNNEI. The CDR3 has 11 amino acids. J gave up 7 bases and V 8 bases, and 4 bases lay outside the gene matches. In nucleotides, the CDR3 is TGTGCCAGCGGGACAGTCAGTGGCTACACCTTC. It is translated as CASGTVSGYTF.

This clonotype was found many times. The V call is TRBV24-1, the J call TRBJ2-1; the D is unclear. The germline V gene encodes CDR1 KGHDR and CDR2 SFDVKD. This CDR3 contains 14 residues. Trimming removed 4 bases at V and 1 base at J, with 7 bases between. CDR3 DNA: TGTGCCACCAGTGACCCTCGGTCCTACAATGAGCAGTTCTTC. Amino acids: CATSDPRSYNEQFF.

The chain combines TRBV29-1 with TRBJ2-5; no firm D call. Germline V CDR1 and CDR2: SQVTM, ANQGSEA. CDR3 length equals 16 residues. Trimming cost V 6 bases and J 5 bases, with 25 bases left between them. CDR3 nucleotide sequence: TGCAGCGTAGCAGCAGACATCGGCGGTATAAGCGAGACCCAGTACTTC. It codes for CSVAADIGGISETQYF. Together with reference TRBV29-1 and TRBJ2-5, the CDR3 gives the full variable domain: SAVISQKPSRDICQRGTSLTIQCQVDSQVTMMFWYRQQPGQSLTLIATANQGSEATYESGFVIDKFPISRPNLTFSTLTVSNMSPEDSSIYLCSVAADIGGISETQYFGPGTRLLVL.

This sequence joins TRBV7-2 and TRBJ2-3; 11 positions match TRBD1. Germline V gene sequence: CDR1 SGHTA, CDR2 FQGNSA. The CDR3 runs 14 residues. After removal of 5 bases from V and 10 bases from J, the junction contained 8 bases not matched to a gene. CDR3 bases: TGTGCCAGCAGCCTCCCGGGACAGGGGGTCGCGCAGTATTTT. Its translation: CASSLPGQGVAQYF.

This clonotype was seen more than once but under ten times. V gene TRBV6-2 or TRBV6-3 combines with J gene TRBJ2-1; no clear D. The V gene lost 4 bases and the J gene lost 7 bases, with 8 bases spanning the gap. Looked up from germline, CDR1 is MNHEY and CDR2 is SVGEGT. This CDR3 has 12 residues. The CDR3: CASSFGWNEQFF. CDR3 DNA sequence: TGTGCCAGCAGTTTCGGCTGGAATGAGCAGTTCTTC.

This clonotype was recorded at least ten times. The gene calls are TRBV6-1 and TRBJ1-5; possible D gene TRBD1, 6 bases. CDR1 and CDR2 (germline): MNHNS, SASEGT. V gave up 6 bases and J gave up 4 bases, with 10 bases separating them. The CDR3 covers 13 residues. CDR3 loop: CASRKTGNQPQHF. CDR3 in DNA: TGTGCCAGCAGGAAGACAGGTAATCAGCCCCAGCATTTT.

This clonotype was seen only a few times. This chain's CDR3 is CAWSEGQGADQPQHF. In DNA, the CDR3 is TGTGCCTGGAGTGAAGGACAGGGGGCGGATCAGCCCCAGCATTTT. This chain connects TRBV30 to TRBJ1-5; 11 bases are a match to TRBD1. V gave up 1 base and J gave up 5 bases; unmatched junction bases: 4. The CDR3 runs to 15 residues. Germline values: CDR1 GTSNPN, CDR2 SVGIG (reference sequence). Variable domain in full (rest from reference TRBV30 and TRBJ1-5): SQTIHQWPATLVQPVGSPLSLECTVEGTSNPNLYWYRQAAGRGLQLLFYSVGIGQISSEVPQNLSASRPQDRQFILSSKKLLLSDSGFYLCAWSEGQGADQPQHFGDGTRLSIL.

This clonotype was found many times. J is TRBJ2-1 and V is TRBV11-3, with unresolved D. The CDR3 is 13 residues long. Per the germline V gene, CDR1 is SGHNT and CDR2 is YENEEA. V gave up 2 bases and J gave up 3 bases, with 5 bases separating them. The CDR3 protein is CASSLKRYNEQFF. The CDR3 nucleotides are TGTGCCAGCAGCTTAAAGCGCTACAATGAGCAGTTCTTC.

The V call is TRBV30, the J call TRBJ2-2; 9 positions agree with TRBD2. This CDR3 spans 18 amino acids. V gave up 0 bases and J gave up 4 bases; unmatched junction bases: 12. Germline V gives CDR1 GTSNPN, CDR2 SVGIG (reference sequence). CDR3 DNA sequence: TGTGCCTGGAGTGTACCCCGGTTGACTAGCGGACGCACCGGGGAGCTGTTTTTT. It specifies CAWSVPRLTSGRTGELFF. The full variable domain, with the rest looked up from reference TRBV30 and TRBJ2-2, is SQTIHQWPATLVQPVGSPLSLECTVEGTSNPNLYWYRQAAGRGLQLLFYSVGIGQISSEVPQNLSASRPQDRQFILSSKKLLLSDSGFYLCAWSVPRLTSGRTGELFFGEGSRLTVL.

This clonotype occurred many times. The genes are TRBV5-1 and TRBJ2-1; 12 bases align to TRBD2. The germline gives CDR1 SGHRS, CDR2 YFSETQ. J lost 7 bases, V lost 4 bases, and 6 bases had no gene match. The CDR3 is made up of 15 amino acids. The chain's CDR3 is CASSPPTSGSNEQFF. Written as DNA, the CDR3 is TGCGCCAGCAGCCCTCCGACTAGCGGGAGTAATGAGCAGTTCTTC.

Ten or more counts support this clonotype. The chain joins TRBV28 to TRBJ2-7, with 9 bases fitting TRBD1. The CDR3 is 14 amino acids. V lost 7 bases, J lost 2 bases, and 6 bases stayed unmatched. Germline CDR1 and CDR2: MDHEN and SYDVKM. CDR3 sequence (DNA): TGTGCCAGCACCGTCGGGACAGGGACCTACGAGCAGTACTTC. Translated: CASTVGTGTYEQYF.

The chain recombines TRBV19 with TRBJ1-1; D call uncertain. CDR1 and CDR2 from the germline V gene are LNHDA and SQIVND (reference sequence). The germline V and J ends were trimmed by 0 bases and 0 bases, with 8 bases remaining between them. This CDR3 contains 15 residues. This CDR3 is CASSIEGRMNTEAFF. CDR3 nucleotide sequence: TGTGCCAGTAGTATAGAAGGGCGGATGAACACTGAAGCTTTCTTT.

This clonotype has a count of ten or more. CDR3 residues: CASSLVADTQYF. The CDR3 DNA reads TGCGCCAGCAGCTTGGTAGCGGATACGCAGTATTTT. The gene calls are TRBV5-1 and TRBJ2-3; D might be TRBD2 (5 bases). The CDR3 runs to 12 residues. V was trimmed by 0 bases and J by 6 bases, leaving 5 bases between them. In germline, CDR1 is SGHRS, CDR2 YFSETQ.

This clonotype was counted at least ten times. This CDR3 is CASSLTSSPLHF. CDR3 DNA sequence: TGTGCCAGCAGCTTAACAAGTTCACCCCTCCACTTT. This chain connects TRBV7-2 to TRBJ1-6; D remains ambiguous. There are 12 residues in the CDR3. V lost 2 bases to trimming and J lost 9 bases, with 5 bases between them. CDR1 is SGHTA and CDR2 is FQGNSA in the germline V gene. The variable domain in full, completed from reference TRBV7-2 and TRBJ1-6, reads GAGVSQSPSNKVTEKGKDVELRCDPISGHTALYWYRQSLGQGLEFLIYFQGNSAPDKSGLPSDRFSAERTGGSVSTLTIQRTQQEDSAVYLCASSLTSSPLHFGNGTRLTVT.

This clonotype was seen at least ten times. The chain recombines TRBV24-1 with TRBJ2-5; 10 bases line up with TRBD1. Germline V CDR1 and CDR2: KGHDR, SFDVKD. With 4 bases clipped from V and 4 bases from J, the junction kept 8 bases outside the gene matches. This CDR3 spans 16 amino acids. The CDR3 region is CATSDPGTGVGETQYF. DNA of the CDR3: TGTGCCACCAGTGACCCCGGGACAGGGGTAGGAGAGACCCAGTACTTC.